The 8 T cell receptor beta chains presented below share a single source sample, sequenced in a study of control samples from healthy donors and cancer patients. Clones were read by immunoSEQ multiplex PCR, and TCRdb kept only the in-frame ones, dropping some. In the table there are 95,000 to 150,000 clones, around 87% of which are singletons. Material for sequencing was blood. These receptors were taken from a man in his 60s in good health.

The chain carries TRBV2 and TRBJ1-1; the D gene is possibly TRBD1 (5 bases). V lost 4 bases to trimming and J lost 1 base, with 10 bases between them. CDR1 and CDR2 (germline): SNHLY, FYNNEI. The CDR3 runs to 14 residues. The CDR3 coding sequence is TGTGCCAGCAGTGTCAGGACAACGAACACTGAAGCTTTCTTT. Encoded protein: CASSVRTTNTEAFF. Looking up the rest from reference TRBV2 and TRBJ1-1 gives the full variable domain: EPEVTQTPSHQVTQMGQEVILRCVPISNHLYFYWYRQILGQKVEFLVSFYNNEISEKSEIFDDQFSVERPDGSNFTLKIRSTKLEDSAMYFCASSVRTTNTEAFFGQGTRLTVV.

The rearrangement uses TRBV19 and TRBJ2-7; D gene uncertain. The V end lost 6 bases, the J end lost 3 bases, and 15 bases lay between the germline ends. Germline lookup yields CDR1 LNHDA and CDR2 SQIVND (reference sequence). This CDR3 contains 14 residues. This CDR3 reads CASSLTPSVYEQYF. The CDR3 nucleotides are TGTGCCAGTAGCCTTACCCCCTCTGTCTACGAGCAGTACTTC. Drawing the rest from reference TRBV19 and TRBJ2-7, the complete variable domain is DGGITQSPKYLFRKEGQNVTLSCEQNLNHDAMYWYRQDPGQGLRLIYYSQIVNDFQKGDIAEGYSVSREKKESFPLTVTSAQKNPTAFYLCASSLTPSVYEQYFGPGTRLTVT.

The rearrangement joins TRBV28 to TRBJ1-2; 7 bases map to TRBD1. Per germline, CDR1 MDHEN and CDR2 SYDVKM. The CDR3 covers 13 residues. Trimming took 7 bases from V and 6 from J; bases not matched to a gene: 8. CDR3 amino acids: CASISWTGHGYTF. The DNA for the CDR3 is TGTGCCAGCATTTCCTGGACAGGTCATGGCTACACCTTC.

The V and J genes are TRBV7-2 and TRBJ2-7; 8 bases are shared with TRBD2. After removal of 5 bases from V and 6 bases from J, the junction contained 3 bases not matched to a gene. The CDR3 length is 12 residues. Germline V gives CDR1 SGHTA, CDR2 FQGNSA. CDR3 sequence reads: CASSVGRGEQYF. DNA of the CDR3: TGTGCCAGCAGCGTCGGGAGGGGCGAGCAGTACTTC.

The gene calls are TRBV24-1 and TRBJ2-5; D is unresolved. Germline CDR1 reads KGHDR; CDR2 reads SFDVKD. Trimming shortened V by 1 base and J by 7 bases, and 6 bases separated the two germline ends. The CDR3 spans 12 residues. The CDR3 region has the DNA TGTGCCACCAGTGATTTAATGGGGACCCAGTACTTC. It yields the protein CATSDLMGTQYF.

This chain connects TRBV27 to TRBJ2-5; a weak D match, TRBD2 (6 bases). This CDR3 comprises 13 residues. V was clipped by 6 bases and J by 2 bases, with 10 bases between them. The germline V gene encodes CDR1 MNHEY and CDR2 SMNVEV (reference sequence). The CDR3 sequence: CASRRSGQETQYF. For the CDR3, the DNA is TGTGCCAGCAGGCGAAGCGGGCAAGAGACCCAGTACTTC.

The genes are TRBV6-1 and TRBJ1-1, with D maybe TRBD1 (5 bases). Trimming left V 3 bases short and J 7 bases short, with 12 bases between. The germline V gene has CDR1 MNHNS and CDR2 SASEGT. CDR3 length: 13 amino acids. The CDR3, as DNA: TGTGCCAGCAGTGAGTACAGGTTAAGTGAAGCTTTCTTT. As protein: CASSEYRLSEAFF.

The chain recombines TRBV12-3 or TRBV12-4 with TRBJ2-2; TRBD1 aligns across 9 bases. The CDR3 extends over 13 amino acids. With V trimmed by 6 bases and J by 6 bases, 2 bases remained unmatched. The CDR3: CASRTGGAGELFF. The CDR3 coding sequence is TGTGCCAGCAGGACAGGGGGGGCCGGGGAGCTGTTTTTT.